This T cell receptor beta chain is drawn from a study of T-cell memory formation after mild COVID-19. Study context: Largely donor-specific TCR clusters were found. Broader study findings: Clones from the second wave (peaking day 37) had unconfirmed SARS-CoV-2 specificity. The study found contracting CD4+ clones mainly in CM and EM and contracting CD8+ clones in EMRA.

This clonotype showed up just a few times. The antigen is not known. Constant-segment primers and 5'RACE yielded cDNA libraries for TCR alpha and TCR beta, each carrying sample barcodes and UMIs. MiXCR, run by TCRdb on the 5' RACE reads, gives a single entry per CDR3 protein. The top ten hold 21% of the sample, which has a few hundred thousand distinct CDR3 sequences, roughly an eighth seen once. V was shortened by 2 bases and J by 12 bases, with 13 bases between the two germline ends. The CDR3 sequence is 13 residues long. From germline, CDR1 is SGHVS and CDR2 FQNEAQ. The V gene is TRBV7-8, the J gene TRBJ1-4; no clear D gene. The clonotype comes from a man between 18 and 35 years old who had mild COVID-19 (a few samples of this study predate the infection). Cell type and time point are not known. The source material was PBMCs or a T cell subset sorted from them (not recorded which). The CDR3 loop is CASSLSVQRQLFF. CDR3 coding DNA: TGTGCCAGCAGCTTAAGTGTGCAGAGGCAACTGTTTTTT.